These 9 T cell receptor beta chains came from one sample sequenced in a study of radiation and T cells in renal cell carcinoma. This table comes from immunoSEQ multiplex PCR, and its TCRdb copy is limited to in-frame clones, with some not included. The table lists under 65,000 clones, roughly three quarters of them singletons. Noted time point: baseline pretreatment blood. As for treatment: 15 Gy SBRT to primary tumor, nephrectomy 4 weeks later. The sequencing used blood, collected from a patient whose treatment included radiotherapy and nephrectomy. These receptors were obtained from a man aged 55 to 70 with renal cell carcinoma.

The gene calls are TRBV6-1 and TRBJ1-4, with D hard to call. Germline V gives CDR1 MNHNS, CDR2 SASEGT. V was pared by 6 bases and J by 4 bases, with 12 bases between. The CDR3 spans 14 residues. In DNA form, the CDR3 reads TGTGCCAGCAGGAGGTCTAAAAATAATGAAAAACTGTTTTTT. Protein product: CASRRSKNNEKLFF.

The rearrangement uses TRBV7-9 and TRBJ2-2; D is perhaps TRBD1 (6 bases). The CDR3 totals 13 residues. Germline V lookup: CDR1 SEHNR, CDR2 FQNEAQ (reference sequence). V lost 1 base and J lost 14, with 14 bases in between. CDR3 loop: CASSLDGQMVLFF. The CDR3 DNA follows: TGTGCCAGCAGCTTAGACGGACAGATGGTCCTGTTTTTT.

This chain connects TRBV29-1 to TRBJ2-2; 7 positions match TRBD1. The CDR3 covers 12 residues. V lost 7 bases and J lost 8; bases outside the gene matches: 7. Per germline, CDR1 SQVTM and CDR2 ANQGSEA. The CDR3 nucleotides are TGCAGCGCAGGACAGACAGGGGGGGAGCTGTTTTTT. This gives the protein CSAGQTGGELFF.

This clone was found once. V usage is TRBV5-1 and J usage is TRBJ2-3; 12 bases map to TRBD2. This CDR3 region has 19 residues. Germline trimming cut 3 bases from V and 2 bases from J; bases unmatched to any gene: 13. Germline-derived CDR1 and CDR2 are SGHRS and YFSETQ. The CDR3 bases are TGCGCCAGCAGCTCCGGGGGACTAGCGGGCCTAACCCCCACAGATACGCAGTATTTT. It codes for CASSSGGLAGLTPTDTQYF.

The genes are TRBV2 and TRBJ1-1; 7 bases fit TRBD1. Trimming cost V 7 bases and J 2 bases; bases outside gene matches: 10. Germline-derived CDR1 and CDR2 are SNHLY and FYNNEI. The CDR3 runs 15 residues. The CDR3 here is CASTQGRGLNTEAFF. The CDR3 DNA follows: TGTGCCAGCACGCAAGGCAGGGGGTTAAACACTGAAGCTTTCTTT. Full variable domain (missing parts from reference TRBV2 and TRBJ1-1): EPEVTQTPSHQVTQMGQEVILRCVPISNHLYFYWYRQILGQKVEFLVSFYNNEISEKSEIFDDQFSVERPDGSNFTLKIRSTKLEDSAMYFCASTQGRGLNTEAFFGQGTRLTVV.

Note on this clone: One end of the junction is discordant with germline, which a read error may explain. The chain carries TRBV7-2 and TRBJ2-3, with 10 bases matching TRBD2. There are 14 residues in the CDR3. Germline loops: CDR1 SGHTA, CDR2 FQGNSA. In DNA form, the CDR3 reads TGTGCCAGCAGCTTAGACTATAGCGGGAGGTCCTCTTTCTTT. As protein: CASSLDYSGRSSFF.

V is TRBV11-3 and J is TRBJ2-1, with TRBD2 identical over 11 bases. The CDR3 spans 16 residues. V was pared by 6 bases and J by 6 bases, with 10 bases of the junction left unmatched. Germline lookup yields CDR1 SGHNT and CDR2 YENEEA. The chain's CDR3 is CASSPTGTSGFNEQFF. The CDR3 nucleotides read TGTGCCAGCAGTCCCACCGGGACTAGCGGATTCAATGAGCAGTTCTTC.

The chain recombines TRBV30 with TRBJ2-3; D is possibly TRBD1 or TRBD2 (6 bases each). CDR3 size: 16 residues. Germline lookup yields CDR1 GTSNPN and CDR2 SVGIG (reference sequence). V was cut by 4 bases and J by 0 bases, with 17 bases left in between. Written as DNA, the CDR3 is TGTGCCTGGAACCCTCTACGGGGGCCTAGCACAGATACGCAGTATTTT. It yields the protein CAWNPLRGPSTDTQYF.

The CDR3 nucleotides read TGTGCCAGCACTTGGACTAGCGGGAGTTTGGATGAGCAGTTCTTC. Translating gives CASTWTSGSLDEQFF. This chain connects TRBV2 to TRBJ2-1, with TRBD2 identical over 13 bases. This CDR3 region has 15 residues. Germline V gives CDR1 SNHLY, CDR2 FYNNEI. Trimming took 7 bases from V and 8 from J; bases not matched to a gene: 8.